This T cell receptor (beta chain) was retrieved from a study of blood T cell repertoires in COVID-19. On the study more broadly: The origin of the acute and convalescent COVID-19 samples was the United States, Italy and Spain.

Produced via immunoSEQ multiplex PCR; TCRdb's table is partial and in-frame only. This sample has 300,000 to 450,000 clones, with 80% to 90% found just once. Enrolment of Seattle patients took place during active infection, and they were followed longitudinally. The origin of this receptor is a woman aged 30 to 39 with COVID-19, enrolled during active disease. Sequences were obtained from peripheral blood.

Here the CDR3 DNA reads TGTGCCAGCAGCCCAAGGGGGACAGCGAACACTGAAGCTTTCTTT. Translated, it gives CASSPRGTANTEAFF. V is TRBV6-2 or TRBV6-3 and J is TRBJ1-1; 7 bases are shared with TRBD1. The CDR3 is made up of 15 amino acids. The germline V gene has CDR1 MNHEY and CDR2 SVGEGT. The J segment lost 1 base and the V segment lost 6 bases, leaving 8 bases of the junction unmatched.